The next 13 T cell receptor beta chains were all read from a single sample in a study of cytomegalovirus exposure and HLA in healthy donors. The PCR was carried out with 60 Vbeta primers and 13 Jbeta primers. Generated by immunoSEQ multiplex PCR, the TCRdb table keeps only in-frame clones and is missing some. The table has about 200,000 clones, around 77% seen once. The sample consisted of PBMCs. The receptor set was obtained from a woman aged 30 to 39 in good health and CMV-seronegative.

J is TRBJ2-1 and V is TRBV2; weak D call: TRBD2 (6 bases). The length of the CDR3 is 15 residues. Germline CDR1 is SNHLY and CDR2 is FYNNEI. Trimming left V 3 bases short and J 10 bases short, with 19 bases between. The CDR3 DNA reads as TGTGCCAGCAGTGAGGAGGGCCTGACAAAAAAGGAGCAGTTCTTC. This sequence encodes CASSEEGLTKKEQFF.

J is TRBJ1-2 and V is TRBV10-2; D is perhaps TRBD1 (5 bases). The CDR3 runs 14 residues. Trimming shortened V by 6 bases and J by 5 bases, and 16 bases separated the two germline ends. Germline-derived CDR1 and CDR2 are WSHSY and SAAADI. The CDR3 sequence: CASRPGTDDYGYTF. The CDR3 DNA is TGCGCCAGCAGACCCGGGACTGATGATTATGGCTACACCTTC.

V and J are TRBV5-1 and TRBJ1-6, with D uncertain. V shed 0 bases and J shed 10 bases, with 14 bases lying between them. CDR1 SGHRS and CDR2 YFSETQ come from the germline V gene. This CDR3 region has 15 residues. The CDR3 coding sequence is TGCGCCAGCAGCTTGGCCGGAGGTTGGGGATCACCCCTCCACTTT. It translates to CASSLAGGWGSPLHF.

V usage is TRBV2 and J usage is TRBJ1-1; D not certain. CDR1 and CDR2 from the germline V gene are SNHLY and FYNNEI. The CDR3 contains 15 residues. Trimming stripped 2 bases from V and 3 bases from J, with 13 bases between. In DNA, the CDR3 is TGTGCCAGCAGTGAATTTCGGGGTACGGACACTGAAGCTTTCTTT. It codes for CASSEFRGTDTEAFF.

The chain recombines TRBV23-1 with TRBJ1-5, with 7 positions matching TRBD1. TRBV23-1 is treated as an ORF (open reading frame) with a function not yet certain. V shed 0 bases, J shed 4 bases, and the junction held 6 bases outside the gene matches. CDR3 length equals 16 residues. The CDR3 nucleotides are TGCGCCAGCAGTCAATCGGCCGGACAGGTAAATCAGCCCCAGCATTTT. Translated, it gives CASSQSAGQVNQPQHF.

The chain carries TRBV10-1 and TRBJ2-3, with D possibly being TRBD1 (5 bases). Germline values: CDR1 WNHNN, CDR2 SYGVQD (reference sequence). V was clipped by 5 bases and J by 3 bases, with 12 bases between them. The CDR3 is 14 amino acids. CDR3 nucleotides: TGCGCCAGCAGTAAACAGGTTGTAACAGATACGCAGTATTTT. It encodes CASSKQVVTDTQYF.

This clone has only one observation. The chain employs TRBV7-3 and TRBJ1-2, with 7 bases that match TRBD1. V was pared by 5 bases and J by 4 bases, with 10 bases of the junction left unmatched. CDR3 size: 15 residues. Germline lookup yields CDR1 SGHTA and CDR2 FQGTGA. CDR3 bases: TGTGCCAGCAGCCCCGGGACAGCTTCACCCTATGGCTACACCTTC. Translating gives CASSPGTASPYGYTF.

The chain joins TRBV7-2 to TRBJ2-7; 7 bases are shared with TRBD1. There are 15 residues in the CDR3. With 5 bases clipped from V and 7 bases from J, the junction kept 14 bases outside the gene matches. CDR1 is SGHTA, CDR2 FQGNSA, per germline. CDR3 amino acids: CASSPFPGQTAEQYF. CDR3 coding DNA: TGTGCCAGCAGCCCATTCCCGGGACAGACGGCTGAGCAGTACTTC.

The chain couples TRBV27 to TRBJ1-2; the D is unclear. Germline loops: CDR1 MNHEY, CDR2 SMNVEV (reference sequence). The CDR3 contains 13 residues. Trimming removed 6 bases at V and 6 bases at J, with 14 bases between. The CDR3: CASSLEGGHGYTF. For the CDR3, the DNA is TGTGCCAGCAGCTTGGAAGGAGGTCATGGCTACACCTTC.

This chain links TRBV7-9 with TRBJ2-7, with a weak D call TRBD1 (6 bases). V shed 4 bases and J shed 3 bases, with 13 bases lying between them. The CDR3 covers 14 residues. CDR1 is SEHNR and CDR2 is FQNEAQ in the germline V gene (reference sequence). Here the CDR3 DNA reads TGTGCCAGCAGCTCTTACAGGGACGGCTACGAGCAGTACTTC. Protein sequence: CASSSYRDGYEQYF.

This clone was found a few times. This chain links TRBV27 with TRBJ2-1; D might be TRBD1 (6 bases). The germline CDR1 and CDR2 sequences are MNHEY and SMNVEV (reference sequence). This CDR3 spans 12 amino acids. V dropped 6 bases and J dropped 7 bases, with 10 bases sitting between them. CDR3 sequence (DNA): TGTGCCAGCAGATATACAGGGAATGAGCAGTTCTTC. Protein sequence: CASRYTGNEQFF.

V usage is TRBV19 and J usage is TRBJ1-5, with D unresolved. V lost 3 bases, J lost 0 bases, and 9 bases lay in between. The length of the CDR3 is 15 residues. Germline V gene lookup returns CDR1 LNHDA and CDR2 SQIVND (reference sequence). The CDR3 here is CASSIGRDSNQPQHF. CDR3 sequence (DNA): TGTGCCAGTAGTATCGGGAGGGATAGCAATCAGCCCCAGCATTTT.

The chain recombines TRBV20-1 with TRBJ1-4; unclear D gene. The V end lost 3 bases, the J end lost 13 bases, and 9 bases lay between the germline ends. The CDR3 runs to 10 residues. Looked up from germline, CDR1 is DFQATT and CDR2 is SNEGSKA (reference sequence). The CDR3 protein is CSARGDALFF. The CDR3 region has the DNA TGCAGTGCTAGGGGAGATGCACTGTTTTTT.